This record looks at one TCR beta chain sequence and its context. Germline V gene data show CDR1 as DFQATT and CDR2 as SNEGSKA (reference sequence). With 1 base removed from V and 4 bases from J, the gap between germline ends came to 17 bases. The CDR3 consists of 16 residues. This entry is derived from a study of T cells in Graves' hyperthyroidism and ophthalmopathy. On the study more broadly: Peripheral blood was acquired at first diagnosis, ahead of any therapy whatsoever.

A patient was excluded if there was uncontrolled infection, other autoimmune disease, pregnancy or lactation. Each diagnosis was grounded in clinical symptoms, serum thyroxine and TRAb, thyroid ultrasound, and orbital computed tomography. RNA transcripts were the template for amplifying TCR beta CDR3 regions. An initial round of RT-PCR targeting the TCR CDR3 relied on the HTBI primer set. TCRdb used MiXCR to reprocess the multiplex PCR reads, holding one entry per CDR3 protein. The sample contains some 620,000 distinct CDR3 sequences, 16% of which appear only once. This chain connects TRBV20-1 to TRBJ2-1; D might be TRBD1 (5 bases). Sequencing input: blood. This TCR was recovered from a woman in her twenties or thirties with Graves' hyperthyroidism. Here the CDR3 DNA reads TGCAGTGCTAGAGCCCCAGGGTCTGGAGTTTACAATGAGCAGTTCTTC. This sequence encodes CSARAPGSGVYNEQFF.